The source of this TCR beta chain is a study of T-cell memory formation after mild COVID-19. Looking at the study overall: TCR clusters were largely donor specific. General study results and limits: Balance between CD4 and CD8 was seen in clones contracting day 15 to 85, and a CD4+ lean was seen in later expanders. Shrinking CD4+ clones resided mostly in CM and EM, and CD8+ ones in EMRA.

Regarding this clonotype: What it binds is not known.

The CDR3 runs to 12 residues. Trimming took 5 bases from V and 8 from J, leaving 12 bases between them. Germline V gene sequence: CDR1 SEHNR, CDR2 FQNEAQ (reference sequence). Amplification by 5'RACE using constant-segment primers produced TCR alpha and TCR beta cDNA libraries that carried sample barcodes and UMIs. TCRdb used MiXCR to reprocess the 5' RACE reads, holding one entry per CDR3 protein. Among a few hundred thousand distinct CDR3 sequences, 15% to 20% were seen once, and the ten largest hold around 23%. The chain has TRBV7-9 and TRBJ1-2; D ambiguous. The TCR was taken from a man aged 18 to 35 who had mild COVID-19 (a few samples of this study predate the infection). Cell type and time point are not known. Sequenced sample: PBMCs or a T cell subset sorted from them (not recorded which). CDR3 bases: TGTGCCAGCAGCCGCGAAGGCAGAGGCTACACCTTC. This sequence encodes CASSREGRGYTF.